The 19 T cell receptor beta chains presented below share a single source sample, sequenced in a study of shared clonotypes between healthy human individuals. The assay was immunoSEQ multiplex PCR, and TCRdb's table has in-frame clones only and misses some. The sample shows some 2.1 million clones, around 95% of them seen only once. The sample consisted of naive CD4+ T cells sorted from blood. Stated subset: CD45RA+ positively selected. These TCRs come from a man younger than 35 in good health.

The gene calls are TRBV18 and TRBJ2-7; D is tentatively TRBD1 or TRBD2 (5 bases each). With 5 bases removed from V and 2 bases from J, the gap between germline ends came to 10 bases. The germline CDR1 and CDR2 sequences are KGHSH and LQKENI. CDR3 size: 13 residues. The chain's CDR3 is CASSKGTTYEQYF. In DNA form, the CDR3 reads TGTGCCAGCTCAAAGGGGACCACCTACGAGCAGTACTTC.

The chain recombines TRBV5-1 with TRBJ2-3, with D perhaps TRBD1 (6 bases). Trimming stripped 4 bases from V and 2 bases from J, with 11 bases between. Germline loops: CDR1 SGHRS, CDR2 YFSETQ. The CDR3 consists of 14 residues. Here the CDR3 reads CASSPGHLTDTQYF. DNA for the CDR3: TGCGCCAGCAGCCCGGGACACCTCACAGATACGCAGTATTTT.

The chain has TRBV2 and TRBJ2-1; 9 bases align to TRBD2. The germline gives CDR1 SNHLY, CDR2 FYNNEI. The CDR3 length is 16 residues. V was clipped by 4 bases and J by 2 bases; unmatched bases: 6. DNA for the CDR3: TGTGCCAGCAGTGGGGAGGGACTAGCCGCCTACAATGAGCAGTTCTTC. Translated, it gives CASSGEGLAAYNEQFF. The full variable domain, its missing parts supplied by reference TRBV2 and TRBJ2-1, is EPEVTQTPSHQVTQMGQEVILRCVPISNHLYFYWYRQILGQKVEFLVSFYNNEISEKSEIFDDQFSVERPDGSNFTLKIRSTKLEDSAMYFCASSGEGLAAYNEQFFGPGTRLTVL.

This clone was picked up one time. The sample holds other DNA sequences that translate to the same CDR3. J is TRBJ1-2 and V is TRBV2; the D is unclear. There are 14 residues in the CDR3. V lost 4 bases, J lost 1 base, and 10 bases lay in between. Germline V lookup: CDR1 SNHLY, CDR2 FYNNEI. DNA for the CDR3: TGTGCCAGCAGTGGTGTACGAGGTAACTATGGCTACACCTTC. It encodes CASSGVRGNYGYTF.

The chain joins TRBV10-3 to TRBJ2-5; TRBD1 aligns across 8 bases. The ends lost 5 bases at V and 5 bases at J; junction bases unmatched: 1. This CDR3 has 12 amino acids. Germline lookup yields CDR1 ENHRY and CDR2 SYGVKD. The CDR3 bases are TGTGCCATCAGTTGGACAGGGGAGACCCAGTACTTC. Translated: CAISWTGETQYF.

CDR3 loop: CASSELVNEQYF. CDR3 DNA sequence: TGTGCCAGCAGTGAACTCGTGAACGAGCAGTACTTC. The rearrangement joins TRBV2 to TRBJ2-7, with no clear D. Between the trimmed V and J ends, which lost 2 bases and 5 bases, there was a span of 7 bases. Germline-derived CDR1 and CDR2 are SNHLY and FYNNEI. This CDR3 contains 12 residues.

A note on this clone: The sample holds other DNA sequences that translate to the same CDR3. This chain links TRBV4-3 with TRBJ2-3, with 11 bases matching TRBD2. The CDR3 extends over 14 amino acids. Germline V gene lookup returns CDR1 LGHNA and CDR2 YSLEER. After removal of 9 bases from V and 3 bases from J, the junction contained 5 bases not matched to a gene. This chain's CDR3 is CASSGTSGTDTQYF. The CDR3 nucleotides are TGCGCCAGTTCCGGGACTAGCGGAACAGATACGCAGTATTTT.

To note about this clone: In the same sample, other DNA sequences code for this CDR3. The rearrangement links TRBV18 to TRBJ2-2, with 7 bases matching TRBD1. The CDR3 totals 13 residues. The germline V gene encodes CDR1 KGHSH and CDR2 LQKENI. The V gene end was trimmed by 3 bases and the J gene end by 5 bases; junction bases not matched to a gene: 0. CDR3 sequence: CASSPRGTGELFF. CDR3 DNA: TGTGCCAGCTCACCCAGGGGGACCGGGGAGCTGTTTTTT.

This sequence joins TRBV18 and TRBJ2-3; D remains ambiguous. This CDR3 is built from 16 residues. Germline CDR1 reads KGHSH; CDR2 reads LQKENI. The ends were cut back, 6 bases at V and 5 bases at J, with 21 bases in the middle. The DNA of the CDR3 is TGTGCCAGCTCCACGAACACTTGGTTCGAGGTAGATACGCAGTATTTT. Translation gives CASSTNTWFEVDTQYF.

Note on this clone: The same CDR3 arises from other DNA sequences in this sample as well. This sequence joins TRBV5-1 and TRBJ2-3, with D hard to call. Trimming shortened V by 1 base and J by 1 base, and 4 bases separated the two germline ends. Germline lookup yields CDR1 SGHRS and CDR2 YFSETQ. The CDR3 sequence is 13 residues long. CDR3 protein: CASSLMGTDTQYF. CDR3 sequence (DNA): TGCGCCAGCAGCTTGATGGGCACAGATACGCAGTATTTT.

The DNA for the CDR3 is TGTGCCTGGAGTGAAGGGGCAGGGCACACAGATACGCAGTATTTT. Protein product: CAWSEGAGHTDTQYF. The V gene is TRBV30, the J gene TRBJ2-3; weak D call: TRBD1 (5 bases). Germline CDR1 reads GTSNPN; CDR2 reads SVGIG (reference sequence). Trimming left V 1 base short and J 2 bases short, with 13 bases between. The CDR3 totals 15 residues.

This clone has only one observation. The rearrangement links TRBV10-1 to TRBJ1-3, with no clear D. The CDR3 length is 15 residues. The V gene lost 2 bases and the J gene lost 2 bases, with 10 bases spanning the gap. The germline V gene encodes CDR1 WNHNN and CDR2 SYGVQD (reference sequence). The CDR3 is CASSETPGPGNTIYF. CDR3 nucleotides: TGCGCCAGCAGTGAGACCCCGGGTCCTGGAAACACCATATATTTT.

The V call is TRBV4-3, the J call TRBJ2-7; possible D gene TRBD1, 6 bases. Trimming removed 0 bases from V and 12 bases from J, with 18 bases in between. From germline, CDR1 is LGHNA and CDR2 YSLEER. The CDR3 totals 14 residues. This chain's CDR3 is CASSQDPWTDGTYF. CDR3 DNA sequence: TGCGCCAGCAGCCAAGATCCCTGGACAGATGGGACGTACTTC.

This clone was counted only a few times. V and J are TRBV18 and TRBJ1-5; D gene ambiguous. This CDR3 region has 15 residues. CDR1 is KGHSH and CDR2 is LQKENI in the germline V gene. The V end lost 6 bases, the J end lost 0 bases, and 12 bases lay between the germline ends. CDR3 loop: CASSSVQISNQPQHF. For the CDR3, the DNA is TGTGCCAGCTCCTCAGTACAGATTAGCAATCAGCCCCAGCATTTT.

The chain uses TRBV7-2 and TRBJ1-2, with a weak D call TRBD1 (5 bases). The CDR3 is 16 amino acids. Germline lookup yields CDR1 SGHTA and CDR2 FQGNSA. V was cut by 1 base and J by 3 bases, with 15 bases left in between. In nucleotides, the CDR3 is TGTGCCAGCAGCTTAGGTCCCCTCGGGGGGGACTATGGCTACACCTTC. The encoded protein is CASSLGPLGGDYGYTF.

The V call is TRBV7-9, the J call TRBJ2-7, with D possibly called TRBD1 or TRBD2 (5 bases each). Germline loops: CDR1 SEHNR, CDR2 FQNEAQ (reference sequence). The CDR3 sequence is 14 residues long. V shed 4 bases and J shed 0 bases, with 10 bases lying between them. The CDR3 region has the DNA TGTGCCAGCAGCTCGGGACCCGTCTCCTACGAGCAGTACTTC. It codes for CASSSGPVSYEQYF.

The chain uses TRBV9 and TRBJ2-5; D gene ambiguous. Trimming removed 3 bases at V and 0 bases at J, with 9 bases between. The germline V gene encodes CDR1 SGDLS and CDR2 YYNGEE. This CDR3 has 14 amino acids. CDR3 DNA: TGTGCCAGCAGCGCGGGCCTGTACCAAGAGACCCAGTACTTC. Translating it yields CASSAGLYQETQYF.

Concerning this clone itself: Germline and junction disagree at one end, which may indicate a read error. The CDR3 region is CASSPEIQGKVETQYF. CDR3 nucleotide sequence: TGTGCTAGCAGCCCCGAAATACAGGGGAAGGTGGAGACCCAGTACTTC. The gene calls are TRBV7-7 and TRBJ2-5, with 7 positions matching TRBD1. CDR1 and CDR2 (germline): SSHAT, FNYEAQ (reference sequence). This CDR3 comprises 16 residues.

The CDR3 sequence: CASSFLLNAGFEAFF. The CDR3 region has the DNA TGTGCCAGCAGTTTTTTGTTGAACGCGGGATTTGAAGCTTTCTTT. J is TRBJ1-1 and V is TRBV27; D remains unclear. V was shortened by 3 bases and J by 7 bases, with 18 bases between the two germline ends. There are 15 residues in the CDR3. Germline V gene data show CDR1 as MNHEY and CDR2 as SMNVEV (reference sequence).